This T cell receptor (beta chain) was retrieved from a study of blood T cell repertoires in COVID-19. V was cut by 6 bases and J by 1 base, with 9 bases left in between. This CDR3 is built from 13 residues. Germline values: CDR1 MDHEN, CDR2 SYDVKM. The method was immunoSEQ multiplex PCR; TCRdb's version includes in-frame clones alone and lacks a portion of them. The table lists approximately 250,000 clones, approximately 84% of them singletons. This chain links TRBV28 with TRBJ1-1; unclear D gene. This sequence was found in a human donor in a cohort sampled during active COVID-19. The sequenced material came from peripheral blood. This CDR3 is CASRPSGNTEAFF. The CDR3 DNA sequence: TGTGCCAGCAGGCCCAGTGGGAACACTGAAGCTTTCTTT.